One sample yielded the 4 T cell receptor beta chains listed below, sequenced in a study of Ad26.COV2.S vaccination and SARS-CoV-2 variants. Produced via immunoSEQ multiplex PCR; TCRdb's table is partial and in-frame only. The profile shows a few hundred thousand clones, approximately 92% of them singletons. Sample treatment: about 20 received Ad26.COV2.S at low or high dose, single or two shots; several received placebo; per-sample allocation not given. Specimens were obtained on day 63 following the first vaccine or placebo injection. Source: peripheral blood, taken in a trial of Ad26.COV2.S vaccine versus placebo. Source of these receptors: a person between 18 and 60 years old who received the Ad26.COV2.S COVID-19 vaccine or a placebo.

The CDR3 nucleotides read TGTGCCAGCAGGGAGATCGGGGTTGGGCGTGAAAAACTGTTTTTT. It yields the protein CASREIGVGREKLFF. The rearrangement links TRBV25-1 to TRBJ1-4; D gene uncertain. This CDR3 spans 15 amino acids. Germline CDR1 MGHDK, CDR2 SYGVNS. V was cut by 6 bases and J by 7 bases, with 18 bases left in between.

The chain recombines TRBV9 with TRBJ2-6, with D uncertain. The germline gives CDR1 SGDLS, CDR2 YYNGEE. CDR3 size: 15 residues. Trimming took off 0 bases at V and 0 bases at J, with 4 bases between the two ends. The CDR3 here is CASSVVSSGANVLTF. Here the CDR3 DNA reads TGTGCCAGCAGCGTAGTGAGCTCTGGGGCCAACGTCCTGACTTTC. The whole variable domain, remainder taken from reference TRBV9 and TRBJ2-6, is DSGVTQTPKHLITATGQRVTLRCSPRSGDLSVYWYQQSLDQGLQFLIQYYNGEERAKGNILERFSAQQFPDLHSELNLSSLELGDSALYFCASSVVSSGANVLTFGAGSRLTVL.

The rearrangement uses TRBV18 and TRBJ1-1; 8 bases match TRBD1. CDR1 KGHSH and CDR2 LQKENI come from the germline V gene. The CDR3 runs 15 residues. After removal of 4 bases from V and 1 base from J, the junction contained 5 bases not matched to a gene. The CDR3 sequence is CASSRLDRGNTEAFF. CDR3 sequence (DNA): TGTGCCAGCTCACGACTCGACAGGGGGAACACTGAAGCTTTCTTT.

The chain links TRBV29-1 to TRBJ2-1; 9 positions agree with TRBD1. This CDR3 spans 14 amino acids. V dropped 6 bases and J dropped 5; count of bases not matched to a gene: 8. Germline V gene lookup returns CDR1 SQVTM and CDR2 ANQGSEA. CDR3 residues: CSVHRDREDNEQFF. For the CDR3, the DNA is TGCAGCGTCCATAGGGACAGGGAAGACAATGAGCAGTTCTTC.